The T cell receptor beta chain described here comes from a study of blood T cell repertoires in COVID-19. On the study more broadly: In each case, the material was cDNA or gDNA derived from T cells, B-cell-depleted T cells, or PBMCs.

The method was immunoSEQ multiplex PCR; TCRdb's version includes in-frame clones alone and lacks a portion of them. This table has under 85,000 clones, over 80% appearing once. The length of the CDR3 is 15 residues. V lost 4 bases to trimming and J lost 3 bases; unmatched junction nucleotides: 4. Germline V gene sequence: CDR1 SGHRS, CDR2 YFSETQ. Sequencing used peripheral blood. The sequence was collected from a human donor in a cohort sampled during active COVID-19. The gene calls are TRBV5-1 and TRBJ2-3; 11 nucleotides agree with TRBD2. Here the CDR3 reads CASSRTSGGTDTQYF. The CDR3, as DNA: TGCGCCAGCAGCCGAACTAGCGGGGGTACAGATACGCAGTATTTT.